A single sample is the source of the 23 T cell receptor beta chains below, sequenced in a study of shared clonotypes between healthy human individuals. Clones were read by immunoSEQ multiplex PCR, and TCRdb kept only the in-frame ones, dropping some. The sample yields roughly 2 million clones, just under 95% seen once. Naive CD8 cells lacked CD45RO and underwent positive selection for CCR7, leaving out terminally differentiated effector memory CD45RA+ cells. The sequencing sample was made of naive CD8+ T cells sorted from blood. The source is a young man in good health.

The V call is TRBV30, the J call TRBJ1-2, with 8 nucleotides matching TRBD1. This CDR3 region has 15 residues. The ends lost 1 base at V and 8 bases at J; junction bases unmatched: 12. CDR1 GTSNPN and CDR2 SVGIG come from the germline V gene (reference sequence). The CDR3 nucleotides are TGTGCCTGGAGTGCAGATCTCGGGACAGGCGAAGGCTACACCTTC. It encodes CAWSADLGTGEGYTF.

This clone is a singleton in its sample. The chain carries TRBV4-3 and TRBJ2-7; 11 nucleotides agree with TRBD2. Germline V gene sequence: CDR1 LGHNA, CDR2 YSLEER. J gave up 5 bases and V 5 bases, and 8 bases lay outside the gene matches. The CDR3 has 15 amino acids. The CDR3 DNA reads as TGCGCCAGCAGCAGAATACTAGCGGGAGTCGACGAGCAGTACTTC. This codes for CASSRILAGVDEQYF.

A word on this clone: The sample carries other DNA sequences with the same CDR3. Written as DNA, the CDR3 is TGCGCCAGCAGTGAGGGGACAGAAGGTTCGGGAAACACCATATATTTT. Translated, it gives CASSEGTEGSGNTIYF. The chain combines TRBV10-1 with TRBJ1-3, with 7 bases matching TRBD1. This CDR3 region has 16 residues. Trimming removed 2 bases from V and 4 bases from J; junction bases left unmatched: 8. The germline V gene encodes CDR1 WNHNN and CDR2 SYGVQD (reference sequence).

The chain's CDR3 is CAWERDMNTEAFF. The CDR3 DNA reads as TGTGCCTGGGAGAGAGACATGAACACTGAAGCTTTCTTT. This chain joins TRBV30 and TRBJ1-1; no firm D call. CDR1 is GTSNPN, CDR2 SVGIG, per germline (reference sequence). V was shortened by 5 bases and J by 0 bases, with 10 bases between the two germline ends. The CDR3 runs 13 residues.

The gene calls are TRBV7-6 and TRBJ2-7, with TRBD1 identical over 7 bases. V was clipped by 4 bases and J by 0 bases; unmatched bases: 6. The CDR3 extends over 15 amino acids. The germline gives CDR1 SGHVS, CDR2 FNYEAQ. Here the CDR3 DNA reads TGTGCCAGCAGCTCCTCCCGGGACAGCTCCTACGAGCAGTACTTC. This gives the protein CASSSSRDSSYEQYF.

V usage is TRBV9 and J usage is TRBJ2-7; TRBD2 matches 9 bases. Losses at the gene ends were 0 bases for V and 0 bases for J; bases not matched to a gene: 4. CDR3 length equals 16 residues. Germline CDR1 and CDR2: SGDLS and YYNGEE. In DNA form, the CDR3 reads TGTGCCAGCAGCGTAGGGGATAGCGGGAGCTCCTACGAGCAGTACTTC. Translating it yields CASSVGDSGSSYEQYF.

This clone was seen just once. J is TRBJ2-1 and V is TRBV14; 8 bases are a match to TRBD1. This CDR3 has 14 amino acids. CDR1 and CDR2 (germline): SGHDN, FVKESK. The V gene end was trimmed by 1 base and the J gene end by 7 bases; junction bases not matched to a gene: 3. CDR3 sequence: CASSQGQGLNEQFF. The CDR3 nucleotides are TGTGCCAGCAGCCAAGGACAGGGGCTAAATGAGCAGTTCTTC.

The chain combines TRBV27 with TRBJ1-4; D unclear. V was cut by 3 bases and J by 5 bases, with 13 bases left in between. The CDR3 runs to 15 residues. The germline gives CDR1 MNHEY, CDR2 SMNVEV (reference sequence). CDR3 sequence: CASSFSEFTNEKLFF. CDR3 in DNA: TGTGCCAGCAGTTTTTCGGAGTTCACCAATGAAAAACTGTTTTTT.

This chain joins TRBV19 and TRBJ1-6; 12 bases agree with TRBD1. CDR1 and CDR2 (germline): LNHDA, SQIVND (reference sequence). The CDR3 contains 18 residues. The J segment lost 5 bases and the V segment lost 0 bases, leaving 5 bases of the junction unmatched. The DNA for the CDR3 is TGTGCCAGTAGTATAGAAGGGACAGGGGGCGAGGATAATTCACCCCTCCACTTT. Translated, it gives CASSIEGTGGEDNSPLHF.

This clone is a singleton in its sample. The V call is TRBV5-4, the J call TRBJ2-1; D gene ambiguous. CDR3 length equals 13 residues. Germline values: CDR1 SGHNT, CDR2 YYREEE (reference sequence). V lost 4 bases to trimming and J lost 6 bases, with 11 bases between them. The CDR3 loop is CASSPVAANEQFF. CDR3 nucleotides: TGTGCCAGCAGCCCGGTTGCCGCCAATGAGCAGTTCTTC. The variable domain in full, completed from reference TRBV5-4 and TRBJ2-1, reads ETGVTQSPTHLIKTRGQQVTLRCSSQSGHNTVSWYQQALGQGPQFIFQYYREEENGRGNFPPRFSGLQFPNYSSELNVNALELDDSALYLCASSPVAANEQFFGPGTRLTVL.

J is TRBJ1-1 and V is TRBV6-5, with D perhaps TRBD1 (5 bases). The CDR3 loop spans 15 amino acids. Trimming took off 7 bases at V and 3 bases at J, with 18 bases between the two ends. Germline lookup yields CDR1 MNHEY and CDR2 SVGAGI. This CDR3 is CASTLGDAGYTEAFF. CDR3 sequence (DNA): TGTGCCAGCACCCTCGGAGACGCAGGGTACACTGAAGCTTTCTTT.

This chain links TRBV28 with TRBJ2-4; D not certain. The CDR3 has 15 amino acids. The V gene lost 5 bases and the J gene lost 0 bases, with 11 bases spanning the gap. Per the germline V gene, CDR1 is MDHEN and CDR2 is SYDVKM. CDR3 sequence (DNA): TGTGCCAGCAGTCCCCGGCGACGAGCCAAAAACATTCAGTACTTC. Its protein product is CASSPRRRAKNIQYF.

The DNA of the CDR3 is TGTGCCAGCAGCTGGAGGACAGACACTGAAGCTTTCTTT. This codes for CASSWRTDTEAFF. This rearrangement joins TRBV6-5 to TRBJ1-1; D is perhaps TRBD1 (6 bases). CDR3 length: 13 residues. Trimming shortened V by 6 bases and J by 3 bases, and 11 bases separated the two germline ends. Germline CDR1 and CDR2: MNHEY and SVGAGI.

The chain links TRBV6-1 to TRBJ2-7, with D perhaps TRBD1 (6 bases). The CDR3 has 14 amino acids. V lost 8 bases and J 0 bases, leaving 14 bases between the germline ends. Germline CDR1 is MNHNS and CDR2 is SASEGT. The CDR3 DNA follows: TGTGCCAGCTTCGACAGGACGAGCTCCTACGAGCAGTACTTC. Translating gives CASFDRTSSYEQYF.

For this clone: Other nucleotide sequences from this sample produce the same CDR3. The rearrangement joins TRBV5-6 to TRBJ2-7; possible D gene TRBD2, 6 bases. CDR1 SGHDT and CDR2 YYEEEE come from the germline V gene. There are 13 residues in the CDR3. V gave up 3 bases and J gave up 1 base, with 8 bases separating them. Here the CDR3 DNA reads TGTGCCAGCAGCTACGGGACTTCCTACGAGCAGTACTTC. Translated, it gives CASSYGTSYEQYF.

The chain combines TRBV27 with TRBJ2-3; tentative D call: TRBD1 (5 bases). Germline CDR1 reads MNHEY; CDR2 reads SMNVEV (reference sequence). V was trimmed by 2 bases and J by 1 base, leaving 13 bases between them. This CDR3 has 16 residues. DNA of the CDR3: TGTGCCAGCAGTTTAGTTATGGGGCTGGGCACAGATACGCAGTATTTT. The encoded protein is CASSLVMGLGTDTQYF.

The J gene is TRBJ1-2, the V gene TRBV11-2; TRBD1 matches at 7 bases. This CDR3 region has 17 residues. Germline CDR1 and CDR2: SGHAT and FQNNGV. J gave up 0 bases and V 5 bases, and 12 bases lay outside the gene matches. The DNA of the CDR3 is TGTGCCAGCAGCACCGACAGGGCCTCCGCCCCTAACTATGGCTACACCTTC. This encodes CASSTDRASAPNYGYTF.

The chain recombines TRBV5-4 with TRBJ2-3, with D maybe TRBD2 (5 bases). This CDR3 comprises 15 residues. Trimming removed 0 bases at V and 0 bases at J, with 8 bases between. From germline, CDR1 is SGHNT and CDR2 YYREEE (reference sequence). In nucleotides, the CDR3 is TGTGCCAGCAGCTTGGAAGCGGTCAGCACAGATACGCAGTATTTT. Protein: CASSLEAVSTDTQYF.

CDR3 sequence reads: CASSHDRGPGTGANVLTF. CDR3 coding DNA: TGTGCCAGCAGCCACGACAGGGGGCCGGGGACTGGGGCCAACGTCCTGACTTTC. This chain uses TRBV7-6 with TRBJ2-6; the match to TRBD1 covers 10 bases. The CDR3 has 18 amino acids. Germline loops: CDR1 SGHVS, CDR2 FNYEAQ. Losses at the gene ends were 5 bases for V and 2 bases for J; bases not matched to a gene: 9.

This clone was counted only a few times. The DNA for the CDR3 is TGCGCCAGCAGCTTGGGCCGAAGCGAGCAGTACTTC. It is translated as CASSLGRSEQYF. This sequence joins TRBV5-1 and TRBJ2-7; D not certain. Trimming took 0 bases from V and 6 from J, leaving 7 bases between them. Germline V lookup: CDR1 SGHRS, CDR2 YFSETQ. The length of the CDR3 is 12 residues.

The chain combines TRBV14 with TRBJ2-7; tentatively, D is TRBD1 or TRBD2 (5 bases each). Germline CDR1 reads SGHDN; CDR2 reads FVKESK. The ends were cut back, 1 base at V and 3 bases at J, with 13 bases in the middle. The CDR3 runs 15 residues. The CDR3 spells CASSQVPRDGYEQYF. DNA for the CDR3: TGTGCCAGCAGCCAAGTCCCCAGGGACGGCTACGAGCAGTACTTC. Supplemented by reference TRBV14 and TRBJ2-7, the full variable domain reads EAGVTQFPSHSVIEKGQTVTLRCDPISGHDNLYWYRRVMGKEIKFLLHFVKESKQDESGMPNNRFLAERTGGTYSTLKVQPAELEDSGVYFCASSQVPRDGYEQYFGPGTRLTVT.

This chain uses TRBV18 with TRBJ1-4; no firm D call. V was cut by 3 bases and J by 6 bases, with 14 bases left in between. Germline CDR1 reads KGHSH; CDR2 reads LQKENI. There are 15 residues in the CDR3. The CDR3 spells CASSPPSREYEKLFF. In DNA, the CDR3 is TGTGCCAGCTCACCTCCCAGCCGGGAGTATGAAAAACTGTTTTTT.

This chain connects TRBV7-6 to TRBJ2-7, with 9 bases fitting TRBD1. The V and J ends lost 4 bases and 4 bases, in that order; junction bases with no gene match: 14. Per the germline V gene, CDR1 is SGHVS and CDR2 is FNYEAQ. CDR3 length: 17 residues. This CDR3 is CASSSSGGQGRFYEQYF. For the CDR3, the DNA is TGTGCCAGCAGCTCCTCGGGAGGACAGGGGAGGTTTTACGAGCAGTACTTC.